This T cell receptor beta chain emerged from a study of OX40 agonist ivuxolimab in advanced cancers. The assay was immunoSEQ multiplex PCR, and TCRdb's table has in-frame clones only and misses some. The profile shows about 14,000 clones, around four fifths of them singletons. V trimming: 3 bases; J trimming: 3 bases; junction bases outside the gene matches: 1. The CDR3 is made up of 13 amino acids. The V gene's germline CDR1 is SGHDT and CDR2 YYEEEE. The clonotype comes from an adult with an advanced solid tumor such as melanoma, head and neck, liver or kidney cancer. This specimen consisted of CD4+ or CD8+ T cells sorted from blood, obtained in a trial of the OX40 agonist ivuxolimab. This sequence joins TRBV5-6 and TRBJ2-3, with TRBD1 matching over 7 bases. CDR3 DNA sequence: TGTGCCAGCAGCTCAGGGGGTACAGATACGCAGTATTTT. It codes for CASSSGGTDTQYF.